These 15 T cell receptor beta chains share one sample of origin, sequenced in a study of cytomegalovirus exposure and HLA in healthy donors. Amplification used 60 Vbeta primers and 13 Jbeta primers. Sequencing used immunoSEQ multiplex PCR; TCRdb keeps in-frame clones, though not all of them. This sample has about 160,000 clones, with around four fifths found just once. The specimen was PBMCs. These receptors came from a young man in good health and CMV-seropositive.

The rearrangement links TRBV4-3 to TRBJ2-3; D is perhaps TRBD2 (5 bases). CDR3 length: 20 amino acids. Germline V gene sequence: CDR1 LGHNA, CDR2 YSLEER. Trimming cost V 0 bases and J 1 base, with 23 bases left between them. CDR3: CASSQDSLTAKYGGTDTQYF. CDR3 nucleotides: TGCGCCAGCAGCCAAGATTCCCTAACGGCAAAATACGGGGGCACAGATACGCAGTATTTT.

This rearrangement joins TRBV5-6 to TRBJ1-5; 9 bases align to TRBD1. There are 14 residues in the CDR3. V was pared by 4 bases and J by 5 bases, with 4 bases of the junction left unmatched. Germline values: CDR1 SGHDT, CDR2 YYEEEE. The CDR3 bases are TGTGCCAGCAGCCTGGGACAGGGTCATCAGCCCCAGCATTTT. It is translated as CASSLGQGHQPQHF.

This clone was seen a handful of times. CDR3: CASSERANYGYTF. The CDR3 DNA reads TGCGCCAGCAGTGAACGAGCTAACTATGGCTACACCTTC. The chain recombines TRBV10-1 with TRBJ1-2; D not resolved. Germline-derived CDR1 and CDR2 are WNHNN and SYGVQD (reference sequence). The CDR3 is 13 residues long. Trimming shortened V by 3 bases and J by 0 bases, and 5 bases separated the two germline ends.

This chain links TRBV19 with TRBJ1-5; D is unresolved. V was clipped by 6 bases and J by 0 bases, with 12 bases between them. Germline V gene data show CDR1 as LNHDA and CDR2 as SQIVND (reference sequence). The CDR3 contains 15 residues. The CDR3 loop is CASSSVIYSNQPQHF. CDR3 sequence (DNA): TGTGCCAGTAGCTCGGTAATCTATAGCAATCAGCCCCAGCATTTT.

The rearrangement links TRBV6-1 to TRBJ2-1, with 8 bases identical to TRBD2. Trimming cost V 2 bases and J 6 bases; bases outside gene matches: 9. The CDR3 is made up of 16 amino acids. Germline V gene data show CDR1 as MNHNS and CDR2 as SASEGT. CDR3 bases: TGTGCCAGCAGTGAAAGGGAACTAGCGGAGCGCAATGAGCAGTTCTTC. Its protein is CASSERELAERNEQFF.

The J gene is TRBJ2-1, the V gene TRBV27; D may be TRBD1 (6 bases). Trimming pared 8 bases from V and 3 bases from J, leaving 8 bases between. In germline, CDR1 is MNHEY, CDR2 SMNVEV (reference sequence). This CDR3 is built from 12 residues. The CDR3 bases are TGTGCCAGCTACAGGGTCTACAATGAGCAGTTCTTC. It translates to CASYRVYNEQFF.

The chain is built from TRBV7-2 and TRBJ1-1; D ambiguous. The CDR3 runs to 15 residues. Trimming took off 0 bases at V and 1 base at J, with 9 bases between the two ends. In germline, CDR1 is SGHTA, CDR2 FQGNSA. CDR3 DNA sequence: TGTGCCAGCAGCTTAGCGATCCGGGGGAACACTGAAGCTTTCTTT. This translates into CASSLAIRGNTEAFF.

As DNA, the CDR3 is TGTGCCAGCAGCTCCCGGCGGGGGGCCGTTGTAAGCTCCTACAATGAGCAGTTCTTC. Residues: CASSSRRGAVVSSYNEQFF. This chain links TRBV7-6 with TRBJ2-1, with 8 bases aligning to TRBD2. Trimming cost V 4 bases and J 0 bases; bases outside gene matches: 14. This CDR3 has 19 amino acids. Germline CDR1 is SGHVS and CDR2 is FNYEAQ.

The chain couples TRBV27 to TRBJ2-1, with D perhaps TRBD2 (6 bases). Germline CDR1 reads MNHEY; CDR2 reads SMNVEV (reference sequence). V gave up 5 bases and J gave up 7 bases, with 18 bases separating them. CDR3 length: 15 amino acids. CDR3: CASSPSLEGRNEQFF. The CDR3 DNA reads TGTGCCAGCAGTCCGTCACTAGAGGGGAGGAATGAGCAGTTCTTC.

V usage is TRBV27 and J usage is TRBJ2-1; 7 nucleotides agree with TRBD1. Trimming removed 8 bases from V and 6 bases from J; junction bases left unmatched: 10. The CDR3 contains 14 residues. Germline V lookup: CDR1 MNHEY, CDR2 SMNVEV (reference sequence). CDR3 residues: CASRTGTDPNEQFF. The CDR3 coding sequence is TGTGCCAGCCGCACCGGGACAGACCCCAATGAGCAGTTCTTC.

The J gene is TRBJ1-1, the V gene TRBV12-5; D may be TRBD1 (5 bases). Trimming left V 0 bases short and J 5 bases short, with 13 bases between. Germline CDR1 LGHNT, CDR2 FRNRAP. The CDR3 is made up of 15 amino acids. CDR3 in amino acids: CASGLVGEGLTEAFF. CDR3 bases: TGTGCTAGTGGTTTGGTAGGGGAAGGATTAACTGAAGCTTTCTTT.

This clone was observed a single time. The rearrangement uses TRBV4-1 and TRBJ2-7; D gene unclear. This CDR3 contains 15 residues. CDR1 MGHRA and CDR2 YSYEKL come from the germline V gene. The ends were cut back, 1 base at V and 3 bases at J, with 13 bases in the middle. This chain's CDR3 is CASSQGWLPGYEQYF. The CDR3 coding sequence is TGCGCCAGCAGCCAAGGGTGGCTGCCTGGCTACGAGCAGTACTTC.

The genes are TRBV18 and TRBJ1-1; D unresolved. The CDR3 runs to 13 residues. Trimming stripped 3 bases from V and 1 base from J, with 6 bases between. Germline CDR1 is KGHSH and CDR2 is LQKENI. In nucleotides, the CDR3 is TGTGCCAGCTCACCGGGAGCGAACACTGAAGCTTTCTTT. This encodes CASSPGANTEAFF.

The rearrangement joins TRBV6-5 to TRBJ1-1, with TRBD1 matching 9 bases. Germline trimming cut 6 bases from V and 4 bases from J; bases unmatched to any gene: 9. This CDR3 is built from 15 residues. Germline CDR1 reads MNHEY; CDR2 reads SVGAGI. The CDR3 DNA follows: TGTGCCAGCAGCCCCACCGGGACAGGGCCCACTGAAGCTTTCTTT. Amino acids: CASSPTGTGPTEAFF.

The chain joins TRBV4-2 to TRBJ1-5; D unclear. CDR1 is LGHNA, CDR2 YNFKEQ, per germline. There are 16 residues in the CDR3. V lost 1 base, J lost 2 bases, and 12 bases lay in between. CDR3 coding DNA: TGTGCCAGCAGCCAAGGTAAGGGAGAGGGCAATCAGCCCCAGCATTTT. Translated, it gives CASSQGKGEGNQPQHF.